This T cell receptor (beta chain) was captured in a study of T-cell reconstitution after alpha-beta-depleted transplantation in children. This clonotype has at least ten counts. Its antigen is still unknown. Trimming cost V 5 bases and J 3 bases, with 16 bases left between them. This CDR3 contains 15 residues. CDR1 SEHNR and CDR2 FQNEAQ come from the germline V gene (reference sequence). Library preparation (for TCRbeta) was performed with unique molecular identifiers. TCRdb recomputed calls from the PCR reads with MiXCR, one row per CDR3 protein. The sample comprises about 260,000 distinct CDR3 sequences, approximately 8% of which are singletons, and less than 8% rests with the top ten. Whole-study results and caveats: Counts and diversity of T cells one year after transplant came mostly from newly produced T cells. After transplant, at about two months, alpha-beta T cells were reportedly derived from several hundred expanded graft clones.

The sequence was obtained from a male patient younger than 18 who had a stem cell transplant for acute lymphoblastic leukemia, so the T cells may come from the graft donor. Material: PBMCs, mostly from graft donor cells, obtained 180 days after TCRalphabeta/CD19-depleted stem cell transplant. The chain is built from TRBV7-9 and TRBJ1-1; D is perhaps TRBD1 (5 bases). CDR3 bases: TGTGCCAGCAGCCACCGGGGACCTGGAGACACTGAAGCTTTCTTT. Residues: CASSHRGPGDTEAFF.